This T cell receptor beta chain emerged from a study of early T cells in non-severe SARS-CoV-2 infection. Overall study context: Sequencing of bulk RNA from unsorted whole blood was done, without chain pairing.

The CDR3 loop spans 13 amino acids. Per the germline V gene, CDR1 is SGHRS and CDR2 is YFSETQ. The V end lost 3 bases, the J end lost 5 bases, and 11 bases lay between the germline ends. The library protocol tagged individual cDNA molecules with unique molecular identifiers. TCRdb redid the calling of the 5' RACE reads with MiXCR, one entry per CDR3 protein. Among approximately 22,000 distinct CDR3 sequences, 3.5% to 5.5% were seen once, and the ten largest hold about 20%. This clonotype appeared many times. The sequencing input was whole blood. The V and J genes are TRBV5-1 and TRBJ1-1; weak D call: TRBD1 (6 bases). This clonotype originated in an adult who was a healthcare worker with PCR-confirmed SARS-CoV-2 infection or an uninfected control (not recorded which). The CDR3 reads CASSWGRGTEAFF. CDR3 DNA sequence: TGCGCCAGCAGCTGGGGGCGGGGGACTGAAGCTTTCTTT. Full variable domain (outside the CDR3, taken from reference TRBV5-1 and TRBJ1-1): KAGVTQTPRYLIKTRGQQVTLSCSPISGHRSVSWYQQTPGQGLQFLFEYFSETQRNKGNFPGRFSGRQFSNSRSEMNVSTLELGDSALYLCASSWGRGTEAFFGQGTRLTVV.